These 22 T cell receptor beta chains share one sample of origin, sequenced in a study of human T cells and chemical hapten exposure. The time point: pre-sensitization, week 0. Sample treatment: therapeutic diphenylcyclopropenone sensitization with weekly scalp DPC. Via MiXCR, TCRdb re-called the RACE reads, giving one row per CDR3 protein. The repertoire holds some 360,000 distinct CDR3 sequences, with less than 6.5% as singletons. Source: whole blood, taken in connection with sensitization to the hapten diphenylcyclopropenone (DPC). These TCRs come from a woman between 45 and 65 years old with alopecia areata. Some clones in this sample may be carry-over from other donors' samples.

Only a few counts were recorded for this clonotype. CDR3 region: CSAKQGGPDTQYF. Here the CDR3 DNA reads TGCAGTGCTAAGCAGGGAGGTCCAGATACGCAGTATTTT. V gene TRBV20-1 combines with J gene TRBJ2-3; a possible D gene is TRBD2 (6 bases). The CDR3 is 13 amino acids. V gave up 4 bases and J gave up 4 bases, with 12 bases separating them. Germline-derived CDR1 and CDR2 are DFQATT and SNEGSKA (reference sequence).

V and J are TRBV5-1 and TRBJ2-7; 7 positions match TRBD1. The V and J ends lost 4 bases and 5 bases, in that order; junction bases with no gene match: 3. This CDR3 has 12 residues. Germline V lookup: CDR1 SGHRS, CDR2 YFSETQ. The CDR3 sequence: CASSATGDEQYF. CDR3 nucleotide sequence: TGCGCCAGCAGCGCCACAGGGGACGAGCAGTACTTC.

At least ten counts were recorded for this clonotype. The gene calls are TRBV20-1 and TRBJ2-7; D uncertain. CDR3 length: 10 amino acids. V was trimmed by 5 bases and J by 9 bases, leaving 11 bases between them. CDR1 DFQATT and CDR2 SNEGSKA come from the germline V gene (reference sequence). CDR3 DNA sequence: TGCAGTGCTGTCGGCGCTGGGCAGTACTTC. Protein: CSAVGAGQYF.

The chain combines TRBV29-1 with TRBJ1-3, with a possible D match to TRBD1 (5 bases). Germline loops: CDR1 SQVTM, CDR2 ANQGSEA. V shed 3 bases and J shed 2 bases, with 8 bases lying between them. The CDR3 is 13 residues long. The DNA of the CDR3 is TGCAGCGTTGAGGTCAGGGCTGGAAACACCATATATTTT. It specifies CSVEVRAGNTIYF.

Notes on this clonotype: A read error may account for a junction end that differs from germline. The chain joins TRBV3-1 to TRBJ1-4; D is uncertain. The CDR3 runs 16 residues. Germline loops: CDR1 LGHDT, CDR2 YNNKEL (reference sequence). The CDR3 sequence is CASSQSAGQVNEKLFF. The DNA for the CDR3 is TGTGCCAGCAGCCAATCGGCGGGTCAGGTTAATGAAAAATTGTTTTTT.

Details on this clonotype: This sequence may be a read error, since a much larger clone differs from it by one base. Likely a read error: the CDR3 ends without its conserved phenylalanine or tryptophan. The DNA is left out, because the CDR3 cannot be placed on it with certainty; the CDR3 is given as TCRdb lists it. The chain recombines TRBV7-7 with TRBJ1-1; TRBD1 is the table's D call and was not checked against the DNA. 13 amino acids form the CDR3, both terminal residues included. Germline V gene sequence: CDR1 SSHAT, CDR2 FNYEAQ (reference sequence). The CDR3: CASSLDKGAQTFL.

In its sample, this clonotype was seen many times. The chain links TRBV10-3 to TRBJ2-2, with 11 bases matching TRBD2. V lost 11 bases, J lost 2 bases, and 13 bases stayed unmatched. The CDR3 runs 17 residues. Germline values: CDR1 ENHRY, CDR2 SYGVKD. CDR3 nucleotides: TGTGCCGCCCTGAGCACTAGCGGGGGCCTAAACACCGGGGAGCTGTTTTTT. Amino acids: CAALSTSGGLNTGELFF.

The V and J genes are TRBV3-1 and TRBJ2-1, with 8 bases identical to TRBD2. The CDR3 runs to 18 residues. Germline CDR1 reads LGHDT; CDR2 reads YNNKEL (reference sequence). V lost 1 base to trimming and J lost 8 bases; unmatched junction nucleotides: 16. The CDR3 bases are TGTGCCAGCAGCCAAGGCCGTGATTGGCGGGAGGAACTCCATGAGCAGTTCTTC. Its protein product is CASSQGRDWREELHEQFF.

This chain connects TRBV3-1 to TRBJ1-2, with D hard to call. Germline CDR1 is LGHDT and CDR2 is YNNKEL (reference sequence). With 3 bases removed from V and 4 bases from J, the gap between germline ends came to 6 bases. The CDR3 contains 12 residues. DNA for the CDR3: TGTGCCAGCAGCCATGGCAGCTATGGCTACACCTTC. Protein: CASSHGSYGYTF.

A note on this clonotype: A much bigger clone sits one base away, suggesting this may be a read error. V gene TRBV6-5 combines with J gene TRBJ2-3; D may be TRBD2 (6 bases). The ends were cut back, 10 bases at V and 3 bases at J, with 20 bases in the middle. This CDR3 is 15 amino acids long. Germline CDR1 reads MNHEY; CDR2 reads SVGAGI. The CDR3 loop reads CATQDPSGVTDTQYF. In DNA form, the CDR3 reads TGTGCCACCCAGGACCCATCGGGGGTAACAGATACGCAGTATTTT.

This chain uses TRBV12-3 or TRBV12-4 with TRBJ2-4; 8 nucleotides align to TRBD1. The CDR3 runs 15 residues. The V and J ends lost 4 bases and 9 bases, in that order; junction bases with no gene match: 11. The CDR3: CASSSPTGARGIQYF. The DNA for the CDR3 is TGTGCCAGCAGTTCCCCGACAGGGGCCAGGGGCATTCAGTACTTC.

This clonotype was observed many times. The gene calls are TRBV12-3 or TRBV12-4 and TRBJ1-5, with 9 bases lining up with TRBD1. Trimming at V came to 5 bases and at J to 7 bases, leaving 6 bases not matched to a gene. CDR3 length equals 14 residues. The CDR3 nucleotides read TGTGCCAGCAGTATACAGGGGGCATGGCAGCCCCAGCATTTT. It codes for CASSIQGAWQPQHF.

This clonotype was picked up a small number of times. The chain recombines TRBV20-1 with TRBJ1-1, with D tentatively TRBD1 (5 bases). From germline, CDR1 is DFQATT and CDR2 SNEGSKA (reference sequence). CDR3 length equals 13 residues. Deletions cut 3 bases from V and 4 bases from J, with 12 bases between. The CDR3: CSASKSGTTEAFF. The CDR3, as DNA: TGCAGTGCTAGTAAGTCAGGGACCACTGAAGCTTTCTTT.

This clonotype was seen at least ten times. The gene calls are TRBV7-9 and TRBJ2-7; a weak D match, TRBD1 (6 bases). Germline V gives CDR1 SEHNR, CDR2 FQNEAQ (reference sequence). V lost 5 bases and J lost 2, with 13 bases in between. The CDR3 is made up of 14 amino acids. The CDR3 spells CASSPRTAAYEQYF. The CDR3 nucleotides are TGTGCCAGCAGCCCTCGGACAGCGGCCTACGAGCAGTACTTC.

This clonotype was found many times. The chain carries TRBV7-2 and TRBJ1-2; D unclear. The ends were cut back, 3 bases at V and 8 bases at J, with 13 bases in the middle. Germline V CDR1 and CDR2: SGHTA, FQGNSA. The CDR3 length is 13 residues. In DNA form, the CDR3 reads TGTGCCAGCAGCTTGAGTGAGGGTCAGGGCTACACCTTC. As protein: CASSLSEGQGYTF.

J is TRBJ1-2 and V is TRBV24-1; possibly TRBD1 for D (6 bases). V gave up 4 bases and J gave up 1 base, with 15 bases separating them. The germline V gene has CDR1 KGHDR and CDR2 SFDVKD. The CDR3 loop spans 16 amino acids. Here the CDR3 DNA reads TGTGCCACCAGTGACTTAGGCCAGGGGATTAACTATGGCTACACCTTC. Encoded protein: CATSDLGQGINYGYTF.

This clonotype has a count of ten or more. V is TRBV19 and J is TRBJ1-2, with 8 bases aligning to TRBD1. The V gene end was trimmed by 3 bases and the J gene end by 2 bases; junction bases not matched to a gene: 5. Germline CDR1 reads LNHDA; CDR2 reads SQIVND (reference sequence). The CDR3 is 15 amino acids. The CDR3 spells CASSMRDRLNYGYTF. DNA of the CDR3: TGTGCCAGTAGTATGAGGGACAGGTTGAACTATGGCTACACCTTC.

This clonotype was found many times. This sequence joins TRBV20-1 and TRBJ2-6; TRBD1 aligns across 7 bases. CDR1 and CDR2 from the germline V gene are DFQATT and SNEGSKA (reference sequence). Germline trimming cut 6 bases from V and 2 bases from J; bases unmatched to any gene: 4. This CDR3 is built from 14 residues. The CDR3 sequence is CSAPTGTGANVLTF. DNA of the CDR3: TGCAGTGCGCCGACAGGGACTGGGGCCAACGTCCTGACTTTC.

This clonotype was seen repeatedly, ten times or more. This chain uses TRBV25-1 with TRBJ2-1; D gene ambiguous. This CDR3 has 12 amino acids. The V end was cut by 1 base, the J end by 6 bases, with 4 bases between. Germline V gene sequence: CDR1 MGHDK, CDR2 SYGVNS. DNA for the CDR3: TGTGCCAGCAGTGAATTCATCAATGAGCAGTTCTTC. Amino acids: CASSEFINEQFF.

This clonotype was counted a few times. The chain employs TRBV6-2 or TRBV6-3 and TRBJ2-4; tentatively, D is TRBD1 (5 bases). The CDR3 has 13 amino acids. Germline CDR1 is MNHEY and CDR2 is SVGEGT. Trimming cost V 10 bases and J 4 bases, with 14 bases left between them. The CDR3 region has the DNA TGTGCCACCCTGACAGCTTTTAAAAACATTCAGTACTTC. Translated: CATLTAFKNIQYF.

The rearrangement links TRBV5-1 to TRBJ2-7; D gene ambiguous. V shed 3 bases and J shed 2 bases, with 9 bases lying between them. Germline lookup yields CDR1 SGHRS and CDR2 YFSETQ. The CDR3 length is 13 residues. In nucleotides, the CDR3 is TGCGCCAGCAGCTCAGATCGGCCCTACGAGCAGTACTTC. Translation: CASSSDRPYEQYF.

This clonotype was recorded a few times. The chain combines TRBV20-1 with TRBJ2-7; the D is unclear. Germline loops: CDR1 DFQATT, CDR2 SNEGSKA (reference sequence). Trimming left V 1 base short and J 3 bases short, with 13 bases between. CDR3 length: 14 amino acids. The CDR3 sequence is CSARGPAGVYEQYF. The CDR3 DNA follows: TGCAGTGCTAGAGGCCCGGCAGGCGTCTACGAGCAGTACTTC.